A single T cell receptor beta chain is shown here with its context. In the authors' methods: Researchers report that nucleated cell counts were estimated from reference gene primer amplification. Using immunoSEQ multiplex PCR, the repertoire was profiled, and TCRdb retains in-frame clones only, with some absent. D and trimming were read from the DNA, whereas the V and J calls and clone size are those reported in that table. The data hold just under 60,000 clones, with about 86% observed a single time. The data were obtained in a study of blood T cell repertoires in COVID-19. The length of the CDR3 is 17 residues.

The J gene is TRBJ2-1, the V gene TRBV21-1; TRBD2 is taken as the D call from the table, unchecked against the DNA. TRBV21-1 is a known pseudogene. The sample consisted of peripheral blood. The clonotype originates from a man aged 55 to 70 with acute or convalescent COVID-19. CDR3 in amino acids: CASTRVGLAGFYNEQFF. The CDR3 DNA is TGTGCCAGCACCAGGGTGGGACTAGCGGGGTTCTACAATGAGCAGTTCTTC.